Shown below are 25 T cell receptor beta chains from a single sample sequenced in a study of shared T cell receptors in the human thymus. This table comes from immunoSEQ multiplex PCR, and its TCRdb copy is limited to in-frame clones, with some not included. The table has some 640,000 clones, around 87% seen once. The sample was also linked to a second study, of human thymus T cells.

Sequencing was carried out using thymocytes. The receptors were gathered from a boy in the first two years of life with a congenital heart defect.

This clone was detected only once. V and J are TRBV29-1 and TRBJ2-7; weak D call: TRBD2 (5 bases). CDR3 length: 15 amino acids. CDR1 is SQVTM, CDR2 ANQGSEA, per germline. The V end lost 7 bases, the J end lost 0 bases, and 19 bases lay between the germline ends. CDR3 DNA sequence: TGCAGCGCCCGAATTTTAGGCGGGTACTCCTACGAGCAGTACTTC. Protein product: CSARILGGYSYEQYF.

The J gene is TRBJ2-7, the V gene TRBV11-2; D is undetermined. Trimming removed 0 bases from V and 6 bases from J, with 12 bases in between. There are 14 residues in the CDR3. Germline values: CDR1 SGHAT, CDR2 FQNNGV. CDR3 in DNA: TGTGCCAGCAGCTTAGATTGGGCCAAGAGCGAGCAGTACTTC. Its translation: CASSLDWAKSEQYF.

Only one count was recorded for this clone. The J gene is TRBJ1-1, the V gene TRBV7-9; D is uncertain. This CDR3 has 14 amino acids. CDR1 and CDR2 (germline): SEHNR, FQNEAQ (reference sequence). V lost 1 base and J 4 bases, leaving 10 bases between the germline ends. The CDR3 sequence: CASSLDGGSTEAFF. In nucleotides, the CDR3 is TGTGCCAGCAGCTTAGATGGAGGATCCACTGAAGCTTTCTTT.

This chain joins TRBV29-1 and TRBJ2-4, with D possibly matching TRBD1 (7 bases). The V gene lost 6 bases and the J gene lost 2 bases, with 17 bases spanning the gap. CDR3 length: 15 amino acids. The germline gives CDR1 SQVTM, CDR2 ANQGSEA. Here the CDR3 DNA reads TGCAGCGTACCGGGGGACAGAAAAACCAAAAACATTCAGTACTTC. Amino acids: CSVPGDRKTKNIQYF.

This clone was seen a single time. The rearrangement joins TRBV27 to TRBJ1-2; D gene ambiguous. Germline-derived CDR1 and CDR2 are MNHEY and SMNVEV (reference sequence). This CDR3 contains 13 residues. Trimming left V 3 bases short and J 6 bases short, with 11 bases between. In nucleotides, the CDR3 is TGTGCCAGCAGTTTTAATCCCGTCGATGGCTACACCTTC. Residues: CASSFNPVDGYTF.

The rearrangement uses TRBV10-3 and TRBJ2-2; 12 bases agree with TRBD2. Germline CDR1 reads ENHRY; CDR2 reads SYGVKD. V lost 2 bases to trimming and J lost 7 bases; unmatched junction nucleotides: 11. The CDR3 extends over 18 amino acids. The CDR3 DNA reads as TGTGCCATCAGTGAGACCGACTCTAGCGGGGGGGCCTTCGGGGAGCTGTTTTTT. Protein product: CAISETDSSGGAFGELFF.

As for this clone: Other nucleotide sequences in the sample specify the same CDR3. The chain combines TRBV5-1 with TRBJ1-4; TRBD1 aligns across 7 bases. V was pared by 4 bases and J by 3 bases, with 6 bases of the junction left unmatched. CDR3 size: 15 residues. Germline V lookup: CDR1 SGHRS, CDR2 YFSETQ. The CDR3 region has the DNA TGCGCCAGCAGCCTCTTGGGGACAGCTAATGAAAAACTGTTTTTT. Translated: CASSLLGTANEKLFF.

The chain recombines TRBV28 with TRBJ1-2; TRBD1 is a possible D gene (6 bases). V lost 9 bases, J lost 1 base, and 21 bases lay in between. The CDR3 loop spans 16 amino acids. In germline, CDR1 is MDHEN, CDR2 SYDVKM. In DNA, the CDR3 is TGTGCCAGTACAAAGCGGGACATCACTTTTAACTATGGCTACACCTTC. Amino acid sequence: CASTKRDITFNYGYTF.

The V and J genes are TRBV7-8 and TRBJ1-2; possibly TRBD1 for D (6 bases). The germline CDR1 and CDR2 sequences are SGHVS and FQNEAQ. This CDR3 is built from 17 residues. Trimming removed 1 base at V and 0 bases at J, with 15 bases between. Written as DNA, the CDR3 is TGTGCCAGCAGCTTAGGCTACAGGGAGGGTTCTAACTATGGCTACACCTTC. Translation: CASSLGYREGSNYGYTF.

The rearrangement uses TRBV9 and TRBJ2-7; 10 nucleotides match TRBD1. Germline CDR1 SGDLS, CDR2 YYNGEE. The CDR3 extends over 16 amino acids. Trimming removed 2 bases from V and 7 bases from J; junction bases left unmatched: 12. CDR3 in DNA: TGTGCCAGCAGCGTTACCCCCAGACAGGGGGCGAAGGAGCAGTACTTC. As protein: CASSVTPRQGAKEQYF.

The genes are TRBV7-6 and TRBJ2-7, with no clear D. Germline assignment: CDR1 SGHVS and CDR2 FNYEAQ. The CDR3 has 18 amino acids. Deletions cut 5 bases from V and 1 base from J, with 24 bases between. The CDR3 protein is CASSPGNVQSSISYEQYF. The CDR3 DNA reads TGTGCCAGCAGCCCCGGCAACGTACAGTCCTCTATTTCCTACGAGCAGTACTTC. The whole variable domain, filled in from reference TRBV7-6 and TRBJ2-7, reads GAGVSQSPRYKVTKRGQDVALRCDPISGHVSLYWYRQALGQGPEFLTYFNYEAQQDKSGLPNDRFSAERPEGSISTLTIQRTEQRDSAMYRCASSPGNVQSSISYEQYFGPGTRLTVT.

The chain couples TRBV30 to TRBJ1-6; TRBD1 agrees at 7 bases. This CDR3 contains 16 residues. Germline trimming cut 5 bases from V and 0 bases from J; bases unmatched to any gene: 7. Germline values: CDR1 GTSNPN, CDR2 SVGIG (reference sequence). This CDR3 is CAWRQGLSSYNSPLHF. DNA for the CDR3: TGTGCCTGGCGACAGGGCCTGAGCTCCTATAATTCACCCCTCCACTTT. Together with reference TRBV30 and TRBJ1-6, the CDR3 gives the full variable domain: SQTIHQWPATLVQPVGSPLSLECTVEGTSNPNLYWYRQAAGRGLQLLFYSVGIGQISSEVPQNLSASRPQDRQFILSSKKLLLSDSGFYLCAWRQGLSSYNSPLHFGNGTRLTVT.

V usage is TRBV6-1 and J usage is TRBJ1-1, with 9 bases aligning to TRBD1. J lost 0 bases, V lost 1 base, and 9 bases had no gene match. The germline gives CDR1 MNHNS, CDR2 SASEGT. The CDR3 contains 18 residues. The CDR3 bases are TGTGCCAGCAGTGAAGTAGGGGTTCGGACAGGGGTGAACACTGAAGCTTTCTTT. Translation: CASSEVGVRTGVNTEAFF.

The gene calls are TRBV5-6 and TRBJ1-1, with no clear D. This CDR3 contains 15 residues. V lost 3 bases and J lost 0, with 12 bases in between. CDR1 is SGHDT and CDR2 is YYEEEE in the germline V gene. The CDR3 nucleotides read TGTGCCAGCAGCTGGCCGGGGATAATGAACACTGAAGCTTTCTTT. This gives the protein CASSWPGIMNTEAFF.

The rearrangement uses TRBV2 and TRBJ1-2; tentatively, D is TRBD1 (5 bases). Germline-derived CDR1 and CDR2 are SNHLY and FYNNEI. V lost 11 bases, J lost 2 bases, and 18 bases lay in between. The CDR3 has 14 residues. CDR3 coding DNA: TGTGCCCACCGGGGGTCCAGGTCCAACTATGGCTACACCTTC. This gives the protein CAHRGSRSNYGYTF.

The chain links TRBV7-2 to TRBJ1-4, with D possibly TRBD1 on 6 matching bases. The ends were cut back, 5 bases at V and 0 bases at J, with 13 bases in the middle. The CDR3 loop spans 16 amino acids. Germline CDR1 SGHTA, CDR2 FQGNSA. The CDR3 coding sequence is TGTGCCAGCAGCAGCAACGACAGGTCAACTAATGAAAAACTGTTTTTT. Translation gives CASSSNDRSTNEKLFF.

The chain combines TRBV5-6 with TRBJ1-6; D is unclear. This CDR3 has 14 amino acids. With 2 bases removed from V and 5 bases from J, the gap between germline ends came to 8 bases. Germline assignment: CDR1 SGHDT and CDR2 YYEEEE. CDR3 amino acids: CASSFYRDNSPLHF. The CDR3 nucleotides are TGTGCCAGCAGCTTCTACCGGGATAATTCACCCCTCCACTTT.

The chain is built from TRBV7-9 and TRBJ1-2; TRBD1 might be the D (6 bases). Trimming left V 5 bases short and J 8 bases short, with 18 bases between. The germline CDR1 and CDR2 sequences are SEHNR and FQNEAQ (reference sequence). The CDR3 extends over 14 amino acids. For the CDR3, the DNA is TGTGCCAGCAGCCGACCAGGACAGTTCGAGGGCTACACCTTC. It translates to CASSRPGQFEGYTF.

The V and J genes are TRBV29-1 and TRBJ2-7, with 8 nucleotides matching TRBD2. CDR1 and CDR2 (germline): SQVTM, ANQGSEA. The CDR3 runs 15 residues. The J segment lost 5 bases and the V segment lost 4 bases, leaving 13 bases of the junction unmatched. This CDR3 reads CSVGESGRPDNEQYF. DNA of the CDR3: TGCAGCGTTGGAGAGAGCGGGAGACCCGATAACGAGCAGTACTTC.

The J gene is TRBJ1-1, the V gene TRBV28; 9 positions agree with TRBD1. J lost 3 bases, V lost 5 bases, and 13 bases had no gene match. The CDR3 is made up of 17 amino acids. Germline V gene data show CDR1 as MDHEN and CDR2 as SYDVKM. CDR3 bases: TGTGCCAGCAGTAAGAAACGGGACAGGGAACGGGACACTGAAGCTTTCTTT. Residues: CASSKKRDRERDTEAFF.

This clone was observed once. The chain combines TRBV25-1 with TRBJ2-1; 13 nucleotides align to TRBD2. J lost 4 bases, V lost 8 bases, and 8 bases had no gene match. The CDR3 consists of 16 residues. Per the germline V gene, CDR1 is MGHDK and CDR2 is SYGVNS. Here the CDR3 reads CASATTSGRRYNEQFF. The DNA for the CDR3 is TGTGCCAGCGCCACGACTAGCGGGAGGAGGTACAATGAGCAGTTCTTC.

The V call is TRBV12-5, the J call TRBJ1-1; 12 positions agree with TRBD1. This CDR3 spans 19 amino acids. The germline gives CDR1 LGHNT, CDR2 FRNRAP. V trimming: 0 bases; J trimming: 5 bases; junction bases outside the gene matches: 13. The CDR3 coding sequence is TGTGCTAGTGGTTTGGTACGGGGGGGGACAGGGGGCGTGAGGACTGAAGCTTTCTTT. It yields the protein CASGLVRGGTGGVRTEAFF.

The chain combines TRBV5-1 with TRBJ1-1; 7 bases align to TRBD1. The junction had 10 bases not matched to a gene; V was cut back by 0 bases and J by 8 bases. Germline CDR1 is SGHRS and CDR2 is YFSETQ. This CDR3 has 15 amino acids. This CDR3 is CASSLGKKQGMEAFF. For the CDR3, the DNA is TGCGCCAGCAGCTTGGGGAAAAAACAGGGGATGGAAGCTTTCTTT.

The J gene is TRBJ1-4, the V gene TRBV6-6; D remains unclear. The germline V gene encodes CDR1 MNHNY and CDR2 SVGAGI (reference sequence). CDR3 size: 16 residues. Trimming stripped 4 bases from V and 7 bases from J, with 19 bases between. CDR3 sequence reads: CASSSPRNSFGEKLFF. CDR3 DNA sequence: TGTGCCAGCAGTTCACCCAGAAATTCGTTTGGTGAAAAACTGTTTTTT.

This clone has a handful of counts. This chain links TRBV4-3 with TRBJ2-3, with 11 bases identical to TRBD2. This CDR3 spans 18 amino acids. The germline V gene encodes CDR1 LGHNA and CDR2 YSLEER. V was clipped by 0 bases and J by 4 bases; unmatched bases: 9. The DNA of the CDR3 is TGCGCCAGCAGCCAAGATAGCACTAGCGGGAGTGTGGCAGATACGCAGTATTTT. Amino acid sequence: CASSQDSTSGSVADTQYF.